This TCR beta chain stems from a study of OX40 agonist ivuxolimab in advanced cancers. Germline V CDR1 and CDR2: PRHDT, FYEKMQ (reference sequence). The CDR3 has 16 amino acids. J was trimmed by 4 bases and V by 5 bases; bases with no gene match: 12. Profiled with immunoSEQ multiplex PCR; TCRdb holds only in-frame clones, not every one. This table has tens of thousands of clones, about 91% appearing once. The sample here was CD4+ or CD8+ T cells sorted from blood, taken in a trial of the OX40 agonist ivuxolimab. The rearrangement joins TRBV13 to TRBJ2-7; 9 bases are a match to TRBD1. The clonotype originates from an adult with an advanced solid tumor such as melanoma, head and neck, liver or kidney cancer. CDR3 DNA sequence: TGTGCCAGCAGCGCCGGACAGGGGCCCCAGGAGTACGAGCAGTACTTC. Its protein product is CASSAGQGPQEYEQYF.